Listed below are T cell receptor beta chains from one sample, sequenced in a study of graft-versus-host responses after intestinal transplantation. These TCRs are of unknown antigen specificity. Sequencing used immunoSEQ multiplex PCR; TCRdb keeps in-frame clones, though not all of them. The table has tens of thousands of clones, over 80% seen once. The source material was unstimulated CD8+ T cells sorted from spleen or lymph node cells, sampled before transplant. Receptors were obtained from a human donor who was the organ donor for an intestinal transplant. Both conserved end residues are part of each CDR3. Fields, in order: J gene, clone size, D gene, V gene, CDR3 DNA, CDR3 protein. A D gene is named only where the DNA matches it firmly. Clone size, where shown, is once, few, many, or a class for clones that have expanded.

TRBJ1-2 | NA | TRBD1 | TRBV12-5 | TGTGCTAGTGACCAGACGGACAGGGTAAATACTTATGGCTACACCTTC | CASDQTDRVNTYGYTF
TRBJ2-3 | NA | TRBD2 | TRBV4-1 | TGCGCCAGCAGTCAAGAAGGGGGTAGCGGGGCGTACACAGATACGCAGTATTTT | CASSQEGGSGAYTDTQYF
TRBJ2-1 | once | TRBD2 | TRBV6-6 | TGTGCCAGCACCGCTCTAGCGGGAGCTTCCTACAATGAGCAGTTCTTC | CASTALAGASYNEQFF
TRBJ2-7 | NA | NA | TRBV7-9 | TGTGCCAGCAGCCAAACTAGTAATCCCTCCTACGAGCAGTACTTC | CASSQTSNPSYEQYF
TRBJ1-2 | NA | NA | TRBV27 | TGTGCCAGCAGTTTAACGGGGACTACCTATGGCTACACCTTC | CASSLTGTTYGYTF
TRBJ2-7 | NA | NA | TRBV11-2 | TGTGCCAGCAGCCCCGGGACACCGGACGCCTACGAGCAGTACTTC | CASSPGTPDAYEQYF
TRBJ2-2 | NA | NA | TRBV7-6 | TGTGCCAGCAGCTTCCAAAGCGGGTGGACCGGGGAGCTGTTTTTT | CASSFQSGWTGELFF
TRBJ2-5 | NA | NA | TRBV2 | TGTGCCAGCAGTGGAGACAGGGAGACCCAGTACTTC | CASSGDRETQYF
TRBJ2-5 | once | TRBD1 | TRBV11-2 | TGTGCCAGCAGCCCAATCACAGGGGGAGTAAAAGAGACCCAGTACTTC | CASSPITGGVKETQYF
TRBJ2-2 | NA | NA | TRBV4-3 | TGCGCCAGCAGCCACGTCCGGGGAGTATCCGGGGAGCTGTTTTTT | CASSHVRGVSGELFF
TRBJ2-1 | few | NA | TRBV2 | TGTGCCAGCAGACAGATAAGGGGGAGAGGGACGGATGAGCAGTTCTTC | CASRQIRGRGTDEQFF
TRBJ2-1 | NA | NA | TRBV19 | TGTGCCAGTAGTATAGATGCAGGGGCTGGTTACAATGAGCAGTTCTTC | CASSIDAGAGYNEQFF
TRBJ1-6 | NA | NA | TRBV7-9 | TGTGCCAGCAGCTTTGACACGGATAATTCACCCCTCCACTTT | CASSFDTDNSPLHF
TRBJ2-5 | NA | NA | TRBV7-2 | TGTGCCAGCAGCCCCTACTCTAGAGGAGAGACCCAGTACTTC | CASSPYSRGETQYF
TRBJ1-1 | NA | NA | TRBV27 | TGTGCCAGCAGGGGCCTCCTAAACACTGAAGCTTTCTTT | CASRGLLNTEAFF
TRBJ2-7 | once | NA | TRBV19 | TGTGCCAGTAGTATTGGGGGGGGCTCCGCTCGGGAGCAGTACTTC | CASSIGGGSAREQYF